This T cell receptor (beta chain) is drawn from a study of memory CD4+ T cells and cytomegalovirus serostatus. Study in general: Of the healthy Belgian adults, 9 were CMV seropositive and fewer than 30 seronegative. Study results and caveats: Repertoires predicted CMV serostatus with median bootstrapped AUC of 0.95.

Sequencing was performed with immunoSEQ multiplex PCR; in TCRdb, only in-frame clones are kept and a portion is missing. The sample carries over 35,000 clones, roughly 80% recorded once. A remark on this clone: Its antigen is currently unknown.

Single viable CD3+CD4+CD8-CD45RO+ cells were sorted as the memory CD4+ T cells. CMV serostatus came from serum IgG against pp150, pp28, p38, p52. Positive selection with CD4 microbeads enriched total CD4+ T cells. Per germline, CDR1 SGHTA and CDR2 FQGNSA. The V end was cut by 1 base, the J end by 7 bases, with 17 bases between. This CDR3 region has 15 residues. The chain joins TRBV7-2 to TRBJ2-7, with D possibly TRBD1 on 5 matching bases. The origin of this receptor is an adult in good health and CMV-seronegative. The material sequenced was memory CD4+ T cells from blood. CDR3 protein: CASSLVETAIVEQYF. In nucleotides, the CDR3 is TGTGCCAGCAGCTTAGTGGAGACAGCGATAGTAGAGCAGTACTTC.